Below, one T cell receptor beta chain is given with its context. This clonotype was seen repeatedly, ten times or more. Its antigen has not been determined. No qualities accompany the bases; no much larger clone lies one base away. cDNA was synthesized by template-switch 5'RACE using a primer with a 10-nucleotide random unique molecular identifier that tagged each TCR transcript. Over 180 million TCR-beta sequences, covering 15-18 subjects, were produced in each sequencing run. The RNeasy kit was used for extraction of total RNA. Using the KAPA Real-time Library Amplification kit, TCR-beta VDJ regions were amplified with primers for the TCR constant region and the 5'RACE anchor. A first PCR added sample indexes and Illumina adaptors, after which a second PCR increased the library yield. After Ampure bead purification, the roughly 650 bp TCR product was size-selected on a 2% E-gel SizeSelection system. Library quality was checked on a Bioanalyzer, concentration was measured with Qubit, and libraries were quantified with the Kapa Library Quantification kit before pooling. Paired-end 2 x 150 bp sequencing of the libraries was performed on an Illumina HiSeq 2500. To increase sequence diversity, about 25-31% phiX was spiked into each library pool. The study's processing was this. Quality-filtered reads were processed with the UMI-based MiGEC pipeline, and over 75% of raw TCR sequences were removed by the MiGEC pipeline during error correction. VDJ genes were aligned to IMGT germline references, and each clonotype was defined by a unique CDR3 amino acid sequence together with V-J genes. Clonal expansion, Shannon diversity and CDR3 relatedness were evaluated with VDJtools (CalcPairwiseDistances, ClusterSamples), while phylogenetic trees were built in CLCbio workbench. Using coefficient-of-variation modelling across technical triplicates, the study counted a clone as expanded if it had at least 8 unique UMIs. In-frame beta chains were kept once TCRdb had trimmed the public reads at Q25 with fastp and called clones with MiXCR. Merged by CDR3 protein, the rows form single entries marked with the most common genes and DNA. The V and J calls shown here were made by TCRdb, not taken from the authors' results. The sample table shows over 30,000 distinct CDR3 sequences, and 10% to 15% are seen once. Clones ranked in the top ten supply approximately 2.3% of the sample.

Explained via the paper, the time point label denotes: longitudinal time-point 2. The healthy controls were volunteers from a blood bank in Maryland, USA. Unsorted PBMC libraries were generated from 2 million PBMCs stored in RNAlater at -80 °C until RNA extraction. Peripheral blood underwent Ficoll-Hypaque density gradient centrifugation to isolate PBMCs, which were then cryopreserved in liquid nitrogen. Deletion took 3 bases off V and 1 base off J, with a span of 6 bases between the germline ends. CDR1 and CDR2 (LNHDA, SQIVND) derive from the germline V gene (reference sequence). The CDR3, cysteine through phenylalanine, is 13 amino acids long. The kept DNA is CDR3 alone, 39 bases in frame from the first base. This sample was taken from a study of neurological immune-mediated disorders (dated by TCRdb to about 2019). Regarding the research as a whole: Peripheral blood TCR-beta repertoires from HTLV-I-associated myelopathy (HAM/TSP) patients, multiple sclerosis patients and healthy controls were compared by UMI-based sequencing. Longitudinal HAM/TSP and healthy donors were sampled at 3 time-points each (roughly 3-40 month intervals). The roughly 110 TCR-beta libraries included longitudinal samples, technical triplicates and paired sorted CD4+ and CD8+ T-cell subsets alongside PBMC samples. The cohort comprised 68 subjects: about 15 HAM/TSP patients, around 35 multiple sclerosis patients and around 20 healthy controls.

What the authors observed across the whole study: TCR clonal expansion was greatest in HAM/TSP patients and smallest in MS patients, who ranked below even healthy controls. No identical CDR3 amino acid sequences were shared among expanded clones across subjects, suggesting private TCR-beta repertoires in all groups.

The source of this sequence is a woman aged 40 to 50 in good health. Sequences were obtained from PBMCs. This receptor chain uses TRBV19 and TRBJ1-1; no D gene is confidently identified. The DNA is as follows: TGTGCCAGTAGTATTTCCAGGAACACTGAAGCTTTCTTT. This is translated as CASSISRNTEAFF.